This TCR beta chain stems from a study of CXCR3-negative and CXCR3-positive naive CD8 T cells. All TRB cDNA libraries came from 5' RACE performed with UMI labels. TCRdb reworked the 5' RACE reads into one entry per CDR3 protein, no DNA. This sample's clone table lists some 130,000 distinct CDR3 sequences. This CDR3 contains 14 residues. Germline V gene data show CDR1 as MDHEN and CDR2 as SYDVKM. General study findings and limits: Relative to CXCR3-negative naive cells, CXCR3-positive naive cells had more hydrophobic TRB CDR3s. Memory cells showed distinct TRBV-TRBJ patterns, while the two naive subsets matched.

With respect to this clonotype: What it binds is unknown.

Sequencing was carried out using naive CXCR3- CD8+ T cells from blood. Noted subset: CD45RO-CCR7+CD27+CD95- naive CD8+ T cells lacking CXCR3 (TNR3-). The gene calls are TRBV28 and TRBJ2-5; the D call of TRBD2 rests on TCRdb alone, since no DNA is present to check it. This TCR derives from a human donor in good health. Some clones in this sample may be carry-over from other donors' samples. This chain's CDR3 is CASTSLAGVETQYF.